The clone carrying this TCR beta chain was recorded once. This sample was included in a study of blood T cell repertoires in COVID-19. Study in general: Acute-phase and convalescent COVID-19 samples originated in the United States, Italy and Spain. From T cells, B-cell-depleted T cells, or PBMCs came the material, which was cDNA or gDNA.

Original methodology: The assay estimated nucleated cells by amplifying reference gene primers. Assay used: immunoSEQ multiplex PCR; TCRdb lists only in-frame clones, some missing. V, J and clone size derive from that table, while D and trimming were established from the DNA sequence. The data show more than 60,000 clones, with roughly 85% seen just once and roughly 5.3% held by the top ten. Trimming took off 6 bases at V and 6 bases at J, with 24 bases between the two ends. The CDR3 consists of 17 residues. CDR1 is MNHEY, CDR2 SVGEGT, per germline. This TCR came from an elderly woman with active or convalescent COVID-19. The chain uses TRBV6-2 or TRBV6-3 and TRBJ1-5; perhaps TRBD1 as D (5 bases). Input material: peripheral blood. CDR3 in amino acids: CASSPGTSPGGSQPQHF. In DNA form, the CDR3 reads TGTGCCAGCAGCCCCGGAACCTCTCCTGGGGGGAGTCAGCCCCAGCATTTT.